These T cell receptor beta chains were read from a single sample in a study of blood T cell repertoires in COVID-19. The table came from immunoSEQ multiplex PCR; TCRdb's copy has only in-frame clones and leaves some out. Of 300,000 to 500,000 clones listed, 85% to 90% were seen once; the top ten hold around 0.91%. Sequencing input: PBMCs or T cells enriched from blood (not recorded which). Receptors originate from a woman aged 25-40 years with acute COVID-19. Both conserved end residues are part of each CDR3. A D gene is named only where the DNA matches it firmly. Only some rows state a clone size, as once, few, many or a class for expanded clones.

CDR3nt	CDR3aa	j_gene	abundance	d_gene	v_gene
TGTGCCAGCAGCTCCCGGGACAGGGGCCTTCGGGAGCAGTACTTC	CASSSRDRGLREQYF	TRBJ2-7	.	.	TRBV21-1
TGTGCCAGCAGCTTAGGTGGACAGGGCCGAAACACCATATATTTT	CASSLGGQGRNTIYF	TRBJ1-3	.	TRBD1	TRBV7-3
TGCGCCAGCAGCTTAACCCCGGGGACTGGGGCCAACGTCCTGACTTTC	CASSLTPGTGANVLTF	TRBJ2-6	.	.	TRBV5-1
TGCGCCAGCATGGAGCGGGGGGTCCAGGATACGCAGTATTTT	CASMERGVQDTQYF	TRBJ2-3	many	TRBD2	TRBV5-1
TGTGCCAGCAGCGTCGGCCGGTCGCGCGGCGAGCAGTACTTC	CASSVGRSRGEQYF	TRBJ2-7	.	.	TRBV9
TGTGCCACCAGTGATTTGGAGGACAGCCTTACCCGTTACGAGCAGTACTTC	CATSDLEDSLTRYEQYF	TRBJ2-7	.	.	TRBV24-1
TGTGCCAGCAGCCTCCAGGATCAGCCCCAGCATTTT	CASSLQDQPQHF	TRBJ1-5	.	.	TRBV12-3/TRBV12-4
TGCGCCAGCAGCTTGGCCCTCGGGGACAGTGAAAAACTGTTTTTT	CASSLALGDSEKLFF	TRBJ1-4	.	TRBD1	TRBV5-1
TGTGCCACCAGTGTTGAAGGGGGCCGGGAGACCCAGTACTTC	CATSVEGGRETQYF	TRBJ2-5	.	TRBD1	TRBV24-1
TGTGCCATCAGTGAGTCCCGGGACAGAGGGCCTCGCGGCTACACCTTC	CAISESRDRGPRGYTF	TRBJ1-2	.	TRBD1	TRBV10-3
TGCGCCAGCAGCCCACTAGGAATCTCCTACAATGAGCAGTTCTTC	CASSPLGISYNEQFF	TRBJ2-1	.	.	TRBV5-1
TGCGCCAGCAGCCAATGGTATTCGGGCACAGATACGCAGTATTTT	CASSQWYSGTDTQYF	TRBJ2-3	.	.	TRBV4-1
TGTGCCAGCAGCTTCCAATTCACAGGGAGCACTGAAGCTTTCTTT	CASSFQFTGSTEAFF	TRBJ1-1	.	.	TRBV27
TGTGCCAGTAGTATCGGGAGGGATTGGGCCCAGTACTTC	CASSIGRDWAQYF	TRBJ2-5	.	TRBD2	TRBV19
TGTGCCATCAGTGAGTCCAGCAGGGGGTCCTTAGGGACCCAGTACTTC	CAISESSRGSLGTQYF	TRBJ2-5	.	TRBD1	TRBV10-3
TGTGCCAACGTACAGGGGGCGGAATTATCGGTAGAGGAAAAACTGTTTTTT	CANVQGAELSVEEKLFF	TRBJ1-4	.	TRBD1	TRBV6-4
TGTGCCAGCAGCTTTATCCCTCCAACAGGGAGAAGCAATCAGCCCCAGCATTTT	CASSFIPPTGRSNQPQHF	TRBJ1-5	.	.	TRBV12-1
TGTGCCAGCAGCTTGTATTTATTCCGGGAGAAGGGTTATGGCTACACCTTC	CASSLYLFREKGYGYTF	TRBJ1-2	.	.	TRBV5-4
TGTGCCAGCAGCTTGTTCCGCGGGGCCCAAGGGAATGAGCAGTTCTTC	CASSLFRGAQGNEQFF	TRBJ2-1	once	.	TRBV7-3
TGTGCCTGGAGTTACAGGGCCCCCGGCTATGGCTACACCTTC	CAWSYRAPGYGYTF	TRBJ1-2	.	.	TRBV30
TGTGCCAGCTCATCATTAGGGGTGGACTCTGGGGCCAACGTCCTGACTTTC	CASSSLGVDSGANVLTF	TRBJ2-6	.	.	TRBV18
TGTGCCAGCAGAGTGAGCGGGGGCGCGGATACGCAGTATTTT	CASRVSGGADTQYF	TRBJ2-3	once	TRBD2	TRBV27
TGTGCCAGCAGCGTAGAGAGGTCCGCCAACACCGGGGAGCTGTTTTTT	CASSVERSANTGELFF	TRBJ2-2	.	.	TRBV9
TGTGCCAGCAGCTCACTTACTAGCGGGGGCCTCTACGAGCAGTACTTC	CASSSLTSGGLYEQYF	TRBJ2-7	.	TRBD2	TRBV7-2
TGTGCCAGCAGCTTAGGCGGTTCCGAGCAGTACTTC	CASSLGGSEQYF	TRBJ2-7	.	.	TRBV7-2
TGTGCCAGCAGTATTAACAGGGGCGACGAGCAGTACTTC	CASSINRGDEQYF	TRBJ2-7	.	TRBD1	TRBV6-5
TGCGCCAGCAGCCAGTCAGGGAAATCACCCCTCCACTTT	CASSQSGKSPLHF	TRBJ1-6	.	.	TRBV4-1
TGTGCCAGCAGTTTAGGCCTAGCGGGGGGAATAGAGCAGTTCTTC	CASSLGLAGGIEQFF	TRBJ2-1	.	TRBD2	TRBV11-2
TGTGCCAGCAGCAAAGGCCCGGAGCAGCCCCAGCATTTT	CASSKGPEQPQHF	TRBJ1-5	.	.	TRBV11-2
TGTGCCAGCAGTTACTCGAAGTTTCAGGGTGAAGCTTTCTTT	CASSYSKFQGEAFF	TRBJ1-1	.	.	TRBV6-6
TGCGCCAGCAGCTTTACAGGAGATGAAAAACTGTTTTTT	CASSFTGDEKLFF	TRBJ1-4	.	.	TRBV5-1
TGTGCCATCAGTGAGTCGCGAGGGATCCAAGAGACCCAGTACTTC	CAISESRGIQETQYF	TRBJ2-5	.	.	TRBV10-3
TGTGCCAGCAGCCGCCGGGGAACAGACAATGAGCAGTTCTTC	CASSRRGTDNEQFF	TRBJ2-1	.	.	TRBV7-9
TGTGCCAGCAGCTTGTCTGGAAACACCATATATTTT	CASSLSGNTIYF	TRBJ1-3	few	.	TRBV6-5
TGTGCCAGCACCGACAGGGGGCGGAGATTAGCGGGGTCGGGGGAGCAGTACTTC	CASTDRGRRLAGSGEQYF	TRBJ2-7	.	TRBD1	TRBV7-8
TGTGCCAGCAGGAGACAGGGGGAAGCTTCACCCCTCCACTTT	CASRRQGEASPLHF	TRBJ1-6	few	TRBD1	TRBV6-5
TGTGCCAGCAGCACCTCTAGCGGGGGCTACAATGAGCAGTTCTTC	CASSTSSGGYNEQFF	TRBJ2-1	.	TRBD2	TRBV7-2